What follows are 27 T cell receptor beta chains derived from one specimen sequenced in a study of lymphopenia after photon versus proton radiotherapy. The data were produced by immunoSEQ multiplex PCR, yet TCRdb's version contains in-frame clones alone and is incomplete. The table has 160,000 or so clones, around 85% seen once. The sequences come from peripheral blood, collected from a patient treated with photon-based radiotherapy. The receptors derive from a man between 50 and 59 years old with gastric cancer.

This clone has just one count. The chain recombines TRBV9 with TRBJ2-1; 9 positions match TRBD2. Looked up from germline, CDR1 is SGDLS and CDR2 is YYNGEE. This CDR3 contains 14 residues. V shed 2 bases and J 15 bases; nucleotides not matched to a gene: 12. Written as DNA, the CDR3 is TGTGCCAGCAGCGTGCATCCCTCGGCGGGAGGGTCGTTCTTC. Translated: CASSVHPSAGGSFF.

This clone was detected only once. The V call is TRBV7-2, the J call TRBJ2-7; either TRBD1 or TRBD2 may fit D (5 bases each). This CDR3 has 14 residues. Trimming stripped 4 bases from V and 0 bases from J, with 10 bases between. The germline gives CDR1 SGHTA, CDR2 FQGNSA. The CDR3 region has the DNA TGTGCCAGCAGCTCCGGGACCTTCTCCTACGAGCAGTACTTC. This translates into CASSSGTFSYEQYF. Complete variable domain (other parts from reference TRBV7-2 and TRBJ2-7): GAGVSQSPSNKVTEKGKDVELRCDPISGHTALYWYRQSLGQGLEFLIYFQGNSAPDKSGLPSDRFSAERTGGSVSTLTIQRTQQEDSAVYLCASSSGTFSYEQYFGPGTRLTVT.

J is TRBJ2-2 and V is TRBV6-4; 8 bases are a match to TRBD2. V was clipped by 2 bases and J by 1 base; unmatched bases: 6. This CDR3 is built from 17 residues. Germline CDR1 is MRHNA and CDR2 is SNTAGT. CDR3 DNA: TGTGCCAGCAGTGACCAATTGACTAGCGAGAACACCGGGGAGCTGTTTTTT. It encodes CASSDQLTSENTGELFF.

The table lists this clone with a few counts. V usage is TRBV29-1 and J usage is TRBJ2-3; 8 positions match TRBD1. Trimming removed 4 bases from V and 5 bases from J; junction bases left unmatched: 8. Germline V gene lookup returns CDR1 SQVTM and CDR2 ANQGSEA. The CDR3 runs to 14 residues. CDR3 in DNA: TGCAGCGTTGGTCGCGGACAGGGAGAAGATACGCAGTATTTT. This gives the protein CSVGRGQGEDTQYF.

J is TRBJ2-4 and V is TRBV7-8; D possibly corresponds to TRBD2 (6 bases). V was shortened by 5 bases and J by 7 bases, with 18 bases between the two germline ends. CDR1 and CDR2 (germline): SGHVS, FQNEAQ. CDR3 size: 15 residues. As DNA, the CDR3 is TGTGCCAGCAGCGACCGTATCCGGGGGTTGAACATTCAGTACTTC. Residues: CASSDRIRGLNIQYF.

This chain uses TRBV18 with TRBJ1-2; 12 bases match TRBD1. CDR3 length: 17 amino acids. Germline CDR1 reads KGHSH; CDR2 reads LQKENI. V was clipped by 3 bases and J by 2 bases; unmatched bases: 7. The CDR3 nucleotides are TGTGCCAGCTCACCCCCGGGACAGGGGGCGCAGAACTATGGCTACACCTTC. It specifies CASSPPGQGAQNYGYTF.

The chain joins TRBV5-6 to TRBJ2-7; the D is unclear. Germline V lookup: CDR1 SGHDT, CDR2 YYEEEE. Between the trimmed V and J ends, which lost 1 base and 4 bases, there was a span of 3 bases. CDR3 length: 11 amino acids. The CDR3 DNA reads TGTGCCAGCAGCTTGTTTTACGAGCAGTACTTC. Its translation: CASSLFYEQYF.

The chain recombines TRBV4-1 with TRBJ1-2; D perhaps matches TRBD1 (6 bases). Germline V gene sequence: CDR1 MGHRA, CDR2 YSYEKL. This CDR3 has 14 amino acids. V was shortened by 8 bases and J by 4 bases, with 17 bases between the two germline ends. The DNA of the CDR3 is TGCGCCAGCTCCTCCCCCGGACAGACCTATGGCTACACCTTC. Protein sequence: CASSSPGQTYGYTF.

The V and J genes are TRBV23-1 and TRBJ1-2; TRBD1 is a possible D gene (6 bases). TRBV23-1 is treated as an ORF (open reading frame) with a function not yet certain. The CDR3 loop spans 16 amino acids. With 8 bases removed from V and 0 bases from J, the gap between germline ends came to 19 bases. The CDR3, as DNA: TGCGCCAGCGGGACATCGAAGGGGTTGGCTAACTATGGCTACACCTTC. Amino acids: CASGTSKGLANYGYTF.

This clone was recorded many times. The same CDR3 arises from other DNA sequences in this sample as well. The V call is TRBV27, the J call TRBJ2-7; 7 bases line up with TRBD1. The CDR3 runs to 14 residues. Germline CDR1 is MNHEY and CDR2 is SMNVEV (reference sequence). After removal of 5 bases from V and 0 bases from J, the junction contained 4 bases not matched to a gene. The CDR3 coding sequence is TGTGCCAGCAGTGGACAGGCCTCCTCCTACGAGCAGTACTTC. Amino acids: CASSGQASSYEQYF.

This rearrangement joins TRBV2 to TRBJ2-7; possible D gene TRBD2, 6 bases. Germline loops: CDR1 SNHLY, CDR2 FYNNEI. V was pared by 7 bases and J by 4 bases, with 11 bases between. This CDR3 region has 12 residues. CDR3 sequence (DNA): TGTGCCAGCAAATCGACTAGTTACGAGCAGTACTTC. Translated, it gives CASKSTSYEQYF.

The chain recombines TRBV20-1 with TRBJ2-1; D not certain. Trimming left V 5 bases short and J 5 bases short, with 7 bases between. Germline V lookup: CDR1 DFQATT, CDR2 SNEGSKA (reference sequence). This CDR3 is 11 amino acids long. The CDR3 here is CSAPRHNEQFF. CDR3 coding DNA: TGCAGTGCTCCCCGGCACAATGAGCAGTTCTTC.

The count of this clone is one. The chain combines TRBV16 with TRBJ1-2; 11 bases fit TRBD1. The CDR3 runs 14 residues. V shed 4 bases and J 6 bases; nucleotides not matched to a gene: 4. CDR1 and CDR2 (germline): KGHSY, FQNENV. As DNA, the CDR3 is TGTGCCAGCAGCCTGGACAGGGGGCAGGATGGCTACACCTTC. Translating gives CASSLDRGQDGYTF. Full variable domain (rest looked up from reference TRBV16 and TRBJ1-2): GEEVAQTPKHLVRGEGQKAKLYCAPIKGHSYVFWYQQVLKNEFKFLISFQNENVFDETGMPKERFSAKCLPNSPCSLEIQATKLEDSAVYFCASSLDRGQDGYTFGSGTRLTVV.

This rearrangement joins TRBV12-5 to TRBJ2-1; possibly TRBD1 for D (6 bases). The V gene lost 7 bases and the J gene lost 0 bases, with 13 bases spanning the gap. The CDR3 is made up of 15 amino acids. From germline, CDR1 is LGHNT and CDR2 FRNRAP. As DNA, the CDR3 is TGTGCTAGTGCCCCAGGGGATAGCTCCTACAATGAGCAGTTCTTC. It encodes CASAPGDSSYNEQFF.

CDR3 in DNA: TGTGCCAGCAGGTCTGGGAGCTCGGAGCAGTACTTC. Translation: CASRSGSSEQYF. The rearrangement uses TRBV28 and TRBJ2-7; the D gene is possibly TRBD2 (5 bases). The CDR3 extends over 12 amino acids. The germline gives CDR1 MDHEN, CDR2 SYDVKM. The V end lost 6 bases, the J end lost 7 bases, and 13 bases lay between the germline ends.

The CDR3 DNA is TGCGCCAGCAGGAGGACAGTTCTTAGCACAGATACGCAGTATTTT. This gives the protein CASRRTVLSTDTQYF. The genes are TRBV5-1 and TRBJ2-3; maybe TRBD1 (6 bases). The V gene lost 5 bases and the J gene lost 0 bases, with 13 bases spanning the gap. CDR1 and CDR2 from the germline V gene are SGHRS and YFSETQ. CDR3 length: 15 residues.

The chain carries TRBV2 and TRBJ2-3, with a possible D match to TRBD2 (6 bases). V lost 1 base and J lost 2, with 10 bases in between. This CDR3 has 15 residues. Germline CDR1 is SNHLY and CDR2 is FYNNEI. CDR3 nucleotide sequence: TGTGCCAGCAGTGAAGGAATAGCGGTCACAGATACGCAGTATTTT. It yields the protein CASSEGIAVTDTQYF.

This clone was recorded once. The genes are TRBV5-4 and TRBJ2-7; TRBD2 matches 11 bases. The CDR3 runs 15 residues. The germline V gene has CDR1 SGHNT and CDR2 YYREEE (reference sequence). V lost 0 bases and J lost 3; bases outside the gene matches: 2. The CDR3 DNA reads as TGTGCCAGCAGCTTGGGGACTAGCGGGTTCTACGAGCAGTACTTC. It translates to CASSLGTSGFYEQYF.

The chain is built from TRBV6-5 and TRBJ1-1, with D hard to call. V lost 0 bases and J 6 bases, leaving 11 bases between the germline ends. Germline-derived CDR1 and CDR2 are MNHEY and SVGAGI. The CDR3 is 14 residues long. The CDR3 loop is CASSYSTSTAEAFF. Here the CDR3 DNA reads TGTGCCAGCAGTTACTCGACGTCTACGGCTGAAGCTTTCTTT.

The CDR3 protein is CASSVLPGRGNYGYTF. The CDR3 DNA sequence: TGTGCCAGCAGCGTCCTTCCGGGGAGGGGGAACTATGGCTACACCTTC. The chain employs TRBV9 and TRBJ1-2; possible D gene TRBD1, 6 bases. The CDR3 has 16 residues. CDR1 is SGDLS and CDR2 is YYNGEE in the germline V gene. Deletions cut 2 bases from V and 2 bases from J, with 16 bases between. The whole variable domain, remainder taken from reference TRBV9 and TRBJ1-2, is DSGVTQTPKHLITATGQRVTLRCSPRSGDLSVYWYQQSLDQGLQFLIQYYNGEERAKGNILERFSAQQFPDLHSELNLSSLELGDSALYFCASSVLPGRGNYGYTFGSGTRLTVV.

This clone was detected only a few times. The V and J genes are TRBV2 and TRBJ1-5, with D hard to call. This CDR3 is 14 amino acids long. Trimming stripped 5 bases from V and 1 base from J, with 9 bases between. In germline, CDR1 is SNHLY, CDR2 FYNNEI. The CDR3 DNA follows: TGTGCCAGCAGTAGGGAACTAAGCAATCAGCCCCAGCATTTT. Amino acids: CASSRELSNQPQHF.

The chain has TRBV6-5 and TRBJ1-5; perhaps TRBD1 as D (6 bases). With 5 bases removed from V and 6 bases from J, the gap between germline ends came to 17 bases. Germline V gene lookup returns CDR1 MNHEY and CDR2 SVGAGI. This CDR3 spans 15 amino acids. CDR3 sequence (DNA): TGTGCCAGCAGTAAACAGGGCGGCGGCGGTCAGCCCCAGCATTTT. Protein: CASSKQGGGGQPQHF.

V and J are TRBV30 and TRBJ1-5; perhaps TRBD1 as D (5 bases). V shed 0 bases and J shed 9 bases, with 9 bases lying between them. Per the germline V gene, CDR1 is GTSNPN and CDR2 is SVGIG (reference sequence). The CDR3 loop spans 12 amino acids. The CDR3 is CAWSVHGGPQHF. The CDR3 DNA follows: TGTGCCTGGAGTGTACACGGGGGGCCCCAGCATTTT.

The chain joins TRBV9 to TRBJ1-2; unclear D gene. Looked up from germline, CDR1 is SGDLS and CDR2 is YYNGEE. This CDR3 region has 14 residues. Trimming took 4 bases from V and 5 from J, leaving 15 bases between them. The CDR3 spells CASSLDGGGYGYTF. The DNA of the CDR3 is TGTGCCAGCAGCCTGGACGGAGGTGGGTATGGCTACACCTTC.

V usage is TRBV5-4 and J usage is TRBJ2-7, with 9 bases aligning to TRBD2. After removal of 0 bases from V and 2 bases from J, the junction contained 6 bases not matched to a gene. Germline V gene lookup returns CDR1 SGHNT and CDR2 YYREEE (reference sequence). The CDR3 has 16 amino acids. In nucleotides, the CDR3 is TGTGCCAGCAGCTTGGTTAGCGGGAGTGTCCCCTACGAGCAGTACTTC. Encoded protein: CASSLVSGSVPYEQYF. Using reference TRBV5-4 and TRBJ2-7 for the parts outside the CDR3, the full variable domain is ETGVTQSPTHLIKTRGQQVTLRCSSQSGHNTVSWYQQALGQGPQFIFQYYREEENGRGNFPPRFSGLQFPNYSSELNVNALELDDSALYLCASSLVSGSVPYEQYFGPGTRLTVT.

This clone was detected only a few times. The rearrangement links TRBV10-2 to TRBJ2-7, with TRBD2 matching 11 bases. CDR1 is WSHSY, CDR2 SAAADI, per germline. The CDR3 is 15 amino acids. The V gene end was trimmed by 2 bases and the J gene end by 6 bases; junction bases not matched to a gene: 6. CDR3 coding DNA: TGCGCCAGCAGTGAGGCCCTAGCGGGAGGTTTCGAGCAGTACTTC. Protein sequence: CASSEALAGGFEQYF.

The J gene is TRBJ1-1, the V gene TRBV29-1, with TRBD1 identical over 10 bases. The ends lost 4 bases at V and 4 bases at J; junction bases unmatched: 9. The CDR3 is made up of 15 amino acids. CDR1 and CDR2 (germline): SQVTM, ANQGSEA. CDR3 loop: CSVVNTGQGLTEAFF. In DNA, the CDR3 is TGCAGCGTTGTTAATACGGGACAGGGGCTCACTGAAGCTTTCTTT.